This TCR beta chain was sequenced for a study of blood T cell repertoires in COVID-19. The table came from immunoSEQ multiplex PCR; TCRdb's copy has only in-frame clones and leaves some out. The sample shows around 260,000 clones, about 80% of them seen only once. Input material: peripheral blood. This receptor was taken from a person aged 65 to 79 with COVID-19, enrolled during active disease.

The CDR3 region is CASSLLRGGGITDTQYF. Here the CDR3 DNA reads TGTGCCAGCAGCTTACTAAGGGGCGGGGGCATCACAGATACGCAGTATTTT. The rearrangement joins TRBV7-3 to TRBJ2-3, with TRBD2 as a possible D gene (7 bases). There are 17 residues in the CDR3. The ends were cut back, 2 bases at V and 2 bases at J, with 17 bases in the middle. Germline-derived CDR1 and CDR2 are SGHTA and FQGTGA.